This T cell receptor (beta chain) was sequenced during a study of T cells in Graves' hyperthyroidism and ophthalmopathy (dated by TCRdb to between 2018 and 2021). For the wider study: Peripheral blood was sampled at the time of initial diagnosis, prior to any treatment. To identify TCR V-J signatures that set the groups apart, the researchers used a discovery cohort of about a hundred patients, made up of 40 to 45 with Graves' ophthalmopathy and 55 to 65 with stable Graves' hyperthyroidism. An independent validation cohort of under 20 hyperthyroidism patients and about 16 patients who later progressed to ophthalmopathy tested prospective prediction of ophthalmopathy. For training and testing, the 110 or so patients in the discovery cohort were randomly divided in a 7:3 ratio. In more than five Graves' hyperthyroidism patients, the study also compared T-cell repertoires from thyroid tissue with T-cell repertoires from blood. Following sampling, methimazole starting at 30 mg daily was given to hyperthyroidism patients, and high-dose intravenous methylprednisolone was given to ophthalmopathy patients. TCR Vbeta CDR3 sequencing of 135 peripheral blood samples (approximately 44 ophthalmopathy, about 74 hyperthyroidism and roughly 17 progressor patients) is reported in the paper. Study-level results and caveats: Most expanded thyroid clonotypes (frequency above 0.001) were also found in blood, which suggests that blood repertoires may mirror thyroid immune responses. Sample size was not statistically predetermined, and blinding of investigators to group allocation was not performed. A model built on a 13 V-J signature distinguished ophthalmopathy from stable hyperthyroidism, reaching 87.88% sensitivity and approximately 83% specificity in cross-validation and 80%/75% in testing. In validation, progression to ophthalmopathy was predicted by the model with approximately 67% sensitivity and just over 72% specificity, a median of roughly six months before onset.

The CDR3 runs 14 amino acids, cysteine and phenylalanine included. This entry keeps only the CDR3 DNA: 42 bases, framed from base 1. V is trimmed back by 0 bases and J by 11 bases, and the junction contains 9 bases that no gene match accounts for. CDR1 is given as MGHRA and CDR2 as YSYEKL, both from the germline V gene. The TCR beta CDR3 regions were amplified from the RNA transcripts. The TCR CDR3 was subjected to a first round of RT-PCR using the HTBI primer set and the Qiagen OneStep RT-PCR kit. The libraries were constructed in a second round of multiplex PCR and then size-selected and purified. Paired-end sequencing of the libraries was performed with 100 bp reads on an Illumina HiSeq2000. Per the original workflow: SOAPnuke was used to process the raw data, with reads discarded if the reads contained adapters or uncalled bases, had a mean Phred below 15, or lacked an exact constant-primer or identifier match. COPE v1.2.5 was used to merge high-quality paired reads, and clonotypes were defined as unique nucleotide sequences. MiTCR v1.1 was used to align the clonotypes against IMGT TRBV, TRBD and TRBJ reference segments. Analysis was restricted to V-J combinations with a frequency above 0.0001, which covered over 98% of repertoires. The TCS score was defined as the ratio of F50 (clonal expansion) to E x V (chaos), calculated using BLOSUM62-based TCRdist between CDR3 peptides within each V-J. Welch's t-statistics and random forest reduced 450 to 600 V-J features to roughly 13, which were used in a naive Bayes classifier (R e1071). The public reads were reprocessed in TCRdb via fastp at Q25 and MiXCR, keeping in-frame beta chains. Entries that share a CDR3 protein sequence are merged under the most common genes and DNA. These V and J calls are TCRdb output, not the study's own analysis. The sample includes 550,000 to 650,000 distinct CDR3 sequences, with around 15% observed a single time. The leading ten clones occupy roughly 14% of the sample.

This clonotype was observed at least ten times. No antigen is known for it. The record has no base qualities; no much larger clone is one base away. Stable Graves' hyperthyroidism was defined as the absence of progression to ophthalmopathy over 18 months of follow-up. Hyperthyroidism patients were newly diagnosed, with disease duration under 2 months, and aged 18 to 65 years. Patients with uncontrolled infections, other autoimmune diseases, pregnancy or lactation were excluded. Diagnoses were based on clinical symptoms, serum thyroxine and TRAb, thyroid ultrasound and orbital computed tomography. PBMCs were isolated from 7.5 to 10 ml of fresh peripheral blood by Ficoll-Paque density gradient centrifugation. Total RNA was extracted using Trizol reagent, and RNA quality was assessed on an Agilent 2100 Bioanalyzer.

This TCR was sampled from a woman aged 40 to 50 with Graves' hyperthyroidism. The chain uses TRBV4-1 and TRBJ1-1, and TRBD1 matches 7 of the central bases. The sequenced sample was blood. CDR3 reads: CASSQDLGQDWAFF. The bases read TGCGCCAGCAGCCAAGATCTCGGACAGGATTGGGCTTTCTTT.